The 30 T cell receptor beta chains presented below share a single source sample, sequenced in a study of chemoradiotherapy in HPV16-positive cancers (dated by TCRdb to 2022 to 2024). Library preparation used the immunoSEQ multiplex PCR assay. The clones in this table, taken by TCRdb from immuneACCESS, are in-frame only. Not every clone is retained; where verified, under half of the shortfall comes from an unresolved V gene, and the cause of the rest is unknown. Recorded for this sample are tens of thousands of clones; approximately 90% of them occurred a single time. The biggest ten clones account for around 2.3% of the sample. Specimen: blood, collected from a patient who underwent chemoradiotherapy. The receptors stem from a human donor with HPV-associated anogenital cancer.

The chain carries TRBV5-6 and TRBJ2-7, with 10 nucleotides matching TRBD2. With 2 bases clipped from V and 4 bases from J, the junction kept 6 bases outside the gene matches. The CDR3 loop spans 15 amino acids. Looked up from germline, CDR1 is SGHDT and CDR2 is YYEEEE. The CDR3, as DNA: TGTGCCAGCAGCTTTGGGTCTAGCGGGGGATACGAGCAGTACTTC. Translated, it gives CASSFGSSGGYEQYF.

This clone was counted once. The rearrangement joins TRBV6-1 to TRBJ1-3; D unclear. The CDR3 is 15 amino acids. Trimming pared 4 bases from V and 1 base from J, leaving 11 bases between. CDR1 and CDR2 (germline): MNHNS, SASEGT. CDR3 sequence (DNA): TGTGCCAGCAGTGCCCCTGCAGGTTCTGGAAACACCATATATTTT. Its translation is CASSAPAGSGNTIYF.

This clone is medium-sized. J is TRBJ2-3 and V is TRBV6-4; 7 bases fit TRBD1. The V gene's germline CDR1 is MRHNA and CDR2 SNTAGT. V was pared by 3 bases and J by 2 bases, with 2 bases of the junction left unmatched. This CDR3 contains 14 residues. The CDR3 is CASSEGQHTDTQYF. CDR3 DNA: TGTGCCAGCAGTGAGGGACAGCACACAGATACGCAGTATTTT.

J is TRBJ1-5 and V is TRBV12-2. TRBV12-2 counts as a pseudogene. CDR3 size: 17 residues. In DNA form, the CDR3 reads TGTGCAAGTCGCTTTTTCTCGGCGAAACCCTTAGAGGAGCCCCAGCATTTT. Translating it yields CASRFFSAKPLEEPQHF.

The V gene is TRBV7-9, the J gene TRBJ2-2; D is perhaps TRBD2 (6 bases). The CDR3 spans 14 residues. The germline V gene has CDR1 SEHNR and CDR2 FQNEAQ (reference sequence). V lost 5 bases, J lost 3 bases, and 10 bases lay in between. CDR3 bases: TGTGCCAGCAGCCTTAGACTAGACACCGGGGAGCTGTTTTTT. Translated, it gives CASSLRLDTGELFF.

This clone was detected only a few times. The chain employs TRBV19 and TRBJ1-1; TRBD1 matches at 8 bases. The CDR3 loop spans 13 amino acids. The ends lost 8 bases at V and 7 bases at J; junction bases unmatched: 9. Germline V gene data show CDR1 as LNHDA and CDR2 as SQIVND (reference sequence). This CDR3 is CASGGQGESEAFF. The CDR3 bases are TGTGCCAGTGGAGGACAGGGCGAAAGTGAAGCTTTCTTT.

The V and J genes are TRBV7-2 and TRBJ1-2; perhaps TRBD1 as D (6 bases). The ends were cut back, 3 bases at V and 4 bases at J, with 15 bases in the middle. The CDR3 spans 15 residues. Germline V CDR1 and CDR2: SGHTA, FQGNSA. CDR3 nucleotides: TGTGCCAGCAGCTTTACCGGGACAAGTATCTATGGCTACACCTTC. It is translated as CASSFTGTSIYGYTF.

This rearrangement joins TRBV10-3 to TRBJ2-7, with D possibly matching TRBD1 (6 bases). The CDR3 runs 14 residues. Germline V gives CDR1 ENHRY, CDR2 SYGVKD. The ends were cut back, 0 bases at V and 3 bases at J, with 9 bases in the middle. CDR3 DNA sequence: TGTGCCATCAGTGAGTCGGGGACACACTACGAGCAGTACTTC. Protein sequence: CAISESGTHYEQYF.

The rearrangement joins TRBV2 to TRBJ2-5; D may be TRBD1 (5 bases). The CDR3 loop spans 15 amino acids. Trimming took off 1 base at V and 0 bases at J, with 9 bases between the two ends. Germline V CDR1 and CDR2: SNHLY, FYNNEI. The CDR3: CASSEGGADQETQYF. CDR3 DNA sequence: TGTGCCAGCAGTGAAGGGGGCGCAGACCAAGAGACCCAGTACTTC.

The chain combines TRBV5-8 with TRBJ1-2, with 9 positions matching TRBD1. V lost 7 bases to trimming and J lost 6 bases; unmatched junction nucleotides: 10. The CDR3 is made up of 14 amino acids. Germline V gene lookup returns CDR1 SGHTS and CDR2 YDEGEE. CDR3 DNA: TGTGCCAGCCTTTATGATACAGGGGGCGATGGCTACACCTTC. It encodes CASLYDTGGDGYTF.

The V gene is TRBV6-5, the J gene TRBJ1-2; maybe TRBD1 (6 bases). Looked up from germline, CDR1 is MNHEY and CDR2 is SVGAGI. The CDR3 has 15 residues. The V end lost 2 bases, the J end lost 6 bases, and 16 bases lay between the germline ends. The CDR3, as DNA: TGTGCCAGCAGTTACCTTCCACAGGGAAAGGATGGCTACACCTTC. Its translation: CASSYLPQGKDGYTF.

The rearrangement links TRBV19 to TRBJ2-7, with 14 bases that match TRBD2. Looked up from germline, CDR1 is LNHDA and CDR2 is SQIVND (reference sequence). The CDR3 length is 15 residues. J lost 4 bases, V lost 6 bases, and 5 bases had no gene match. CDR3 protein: CASRPGTSGGYEQYF. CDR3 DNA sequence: TGTGCCAGTAGACCCGGGACTAGCGGGGGTTACGAGCAGTACTTC.

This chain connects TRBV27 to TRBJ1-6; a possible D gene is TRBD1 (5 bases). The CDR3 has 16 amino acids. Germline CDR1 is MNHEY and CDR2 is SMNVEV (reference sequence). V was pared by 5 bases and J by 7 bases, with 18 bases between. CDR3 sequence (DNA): TGTGCCAGCAGTACATCTTTGGAGGGGTCGAATTCACCCCTCCACTTT. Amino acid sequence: CASSTSLEGSNSPLHF.

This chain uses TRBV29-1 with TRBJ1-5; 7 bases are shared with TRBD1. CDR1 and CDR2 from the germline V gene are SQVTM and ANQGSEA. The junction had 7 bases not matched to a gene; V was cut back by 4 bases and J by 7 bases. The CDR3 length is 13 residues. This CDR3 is CSVVGQGGQPQHF. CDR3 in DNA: TGCAGCGTTGTTGGGCAGGGGGGCCAGCCCCAGCATTTT.

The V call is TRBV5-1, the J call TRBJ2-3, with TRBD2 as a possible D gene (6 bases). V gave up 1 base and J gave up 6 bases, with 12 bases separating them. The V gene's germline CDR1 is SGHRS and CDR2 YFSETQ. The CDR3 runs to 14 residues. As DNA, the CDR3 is TGCGCCAGCAGCTTGATAGCGGTCTCCGATACGCAGTATTTT. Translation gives CASSLIAVSDTQYF. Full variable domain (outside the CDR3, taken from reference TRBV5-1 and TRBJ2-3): KAGVTQTPRYLIKTRGQQVTLSCSPISGHRSVSWYQQTPGQGLQFLFEYFSETQRNKGNFPGRFSGRQFSNSRSEMNVSTLELGDSALYLCASSLIAVSDTQYFGPGTRLTVL.

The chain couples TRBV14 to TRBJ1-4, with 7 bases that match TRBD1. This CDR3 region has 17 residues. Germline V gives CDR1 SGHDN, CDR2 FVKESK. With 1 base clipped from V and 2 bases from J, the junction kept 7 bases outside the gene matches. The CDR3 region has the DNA TGTGCCAGCAGCCAAGGGCTGGAGGGGGCCACTAATGAAAAACTGTTTTTT. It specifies CASSQGLEGATNEKLFF.

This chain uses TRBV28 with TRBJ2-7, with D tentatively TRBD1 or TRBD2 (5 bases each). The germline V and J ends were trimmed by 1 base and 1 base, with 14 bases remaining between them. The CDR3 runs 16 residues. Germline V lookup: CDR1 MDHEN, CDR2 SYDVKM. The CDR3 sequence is CASSLYPSGPSYEQYF. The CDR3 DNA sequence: TGTGCCAGCAGTTTATACCCCTCGGGACCGTCCTACGAGCAGTACTTC.

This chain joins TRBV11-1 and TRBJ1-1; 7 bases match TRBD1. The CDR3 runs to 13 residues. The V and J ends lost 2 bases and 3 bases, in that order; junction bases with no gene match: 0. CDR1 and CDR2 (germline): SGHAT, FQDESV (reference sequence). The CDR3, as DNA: TGTGCCAGCAGCTTAACAGGGGACACTGAAGCTTTCTTT. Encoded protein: CASSLTGDTEAFF.

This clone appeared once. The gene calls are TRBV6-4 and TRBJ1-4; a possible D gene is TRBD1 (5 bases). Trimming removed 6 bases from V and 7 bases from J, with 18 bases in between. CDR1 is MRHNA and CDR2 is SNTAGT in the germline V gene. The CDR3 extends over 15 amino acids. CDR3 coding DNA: TGTGCCAGCAGCGGGACCCACAGACAAGGTGAAAAACTGTTTTTT. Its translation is CASSGTHRQGEKLFF.

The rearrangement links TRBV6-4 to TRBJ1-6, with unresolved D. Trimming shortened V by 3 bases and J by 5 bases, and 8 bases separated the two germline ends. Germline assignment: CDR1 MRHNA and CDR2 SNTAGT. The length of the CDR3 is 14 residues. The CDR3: CASSEGPDNSPLHF. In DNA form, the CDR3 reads TGTGCCAGCAGTGAGGGCCCTGATAATTCACCCCTCCACTTT.

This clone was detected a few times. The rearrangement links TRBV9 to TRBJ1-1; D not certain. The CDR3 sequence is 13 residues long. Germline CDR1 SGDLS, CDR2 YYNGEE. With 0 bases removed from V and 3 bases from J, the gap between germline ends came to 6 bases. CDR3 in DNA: TGTGCCAGCAGCGTAGCGAGGGACACTGAAGCTTTCTTT. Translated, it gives CASSVARDTEAFF.

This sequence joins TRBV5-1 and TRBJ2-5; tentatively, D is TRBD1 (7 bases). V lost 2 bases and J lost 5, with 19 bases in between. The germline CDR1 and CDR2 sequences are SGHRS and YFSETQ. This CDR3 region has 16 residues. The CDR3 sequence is CASSFEDRRVLETQYF. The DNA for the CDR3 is TGCGCCAGCAGCTTTGAGGACAGGAGGGTTTTGGAGACCCAGTACTTC.

Written as DNA, the CDR3 is TGTGCCAGCAGCTCCGGGGGGGGACCCTACGAGCAGTACTTC. Translation: CASSSGGGPYEQYF. The chain links TRBV6-5 to TRBJ2-7; the match to TRBD2 covers 8 bases. Per the germline V gene, CDR1 is MNHEY and CDR2 is SVGAGI. The junction had 6 bases not matched to a gene; V was cut back by 6 bases and J by 2 bases. The CDR3 consists of 14 residues.

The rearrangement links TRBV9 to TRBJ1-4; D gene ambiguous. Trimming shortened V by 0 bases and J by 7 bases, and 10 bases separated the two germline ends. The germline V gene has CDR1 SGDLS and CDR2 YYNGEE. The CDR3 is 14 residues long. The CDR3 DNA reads TGTGCCAGCAGCGTAGGTGGTGTAGGTGAAAAACTGTTTTTT. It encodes CASSVGGVGEKLFF. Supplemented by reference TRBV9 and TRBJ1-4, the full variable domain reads DSGVTQTPKHLITATGQRVTLRCSPRSGDLSVYWYQQSLDQGLQFLIQYYNGEERAKGNILERFSAQQFPDLHSELNLSSLELGDSALYFCASSVGGVGEKLFFGSGTQLSVL.

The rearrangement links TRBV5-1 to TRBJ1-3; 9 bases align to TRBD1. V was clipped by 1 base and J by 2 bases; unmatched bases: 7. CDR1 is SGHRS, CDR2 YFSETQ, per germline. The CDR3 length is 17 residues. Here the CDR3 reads CASSLSTGGATGNTIYF. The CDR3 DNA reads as TGCGCCAGCAGCTTGAGTACAGGGGGCGCGACTGGAAACACCATATATTTT.

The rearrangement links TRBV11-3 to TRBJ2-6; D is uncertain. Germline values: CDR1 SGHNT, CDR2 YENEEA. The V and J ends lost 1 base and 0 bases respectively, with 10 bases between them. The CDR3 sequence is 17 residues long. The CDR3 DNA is TGTGCCAGCAGCTTAGGTCTCTCGGACTCTGGGGCCAACGTCCTGACTTTC. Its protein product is CASSLGLSDSGANVLTF.

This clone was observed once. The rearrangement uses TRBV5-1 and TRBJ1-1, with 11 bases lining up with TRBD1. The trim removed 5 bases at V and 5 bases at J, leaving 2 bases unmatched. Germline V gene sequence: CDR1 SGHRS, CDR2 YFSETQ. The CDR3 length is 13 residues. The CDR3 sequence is CASRWDRGTEAFF. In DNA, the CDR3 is TGCGCCAGCAGGTGGGACAGGGGGACTGAAGCTTTCTTT. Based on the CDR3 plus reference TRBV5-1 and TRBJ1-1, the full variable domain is KAGVTQTPRYLIKTRGQQVTLSCSPISGHRSVSWYQQTPGQGLQFLFEYFSETQRNKGNFPGRFSGRQFSNSRSEMNVSTLELGDSALYLCASRWDRGTEAFFGQGTRLTVV.

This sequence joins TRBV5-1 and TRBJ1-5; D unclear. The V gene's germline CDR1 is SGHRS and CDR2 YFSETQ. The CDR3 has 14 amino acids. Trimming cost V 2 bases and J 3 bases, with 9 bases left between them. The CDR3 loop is CASSFGPDNQPQHF. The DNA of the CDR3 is TGCGCCAGCAGCTTCGGGCCAGACAATCAGCCCCAGCATTTT.

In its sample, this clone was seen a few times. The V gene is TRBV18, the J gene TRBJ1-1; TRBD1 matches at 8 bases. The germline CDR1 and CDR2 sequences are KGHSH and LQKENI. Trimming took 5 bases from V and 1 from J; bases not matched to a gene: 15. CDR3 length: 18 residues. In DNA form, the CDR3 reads TGTGCCAGCTCATCCTTTTTCAGGGGGCATGTACAGAACACTGAAGCTTTCTTT. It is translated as CASSSFFRGHVQNTEAFF.

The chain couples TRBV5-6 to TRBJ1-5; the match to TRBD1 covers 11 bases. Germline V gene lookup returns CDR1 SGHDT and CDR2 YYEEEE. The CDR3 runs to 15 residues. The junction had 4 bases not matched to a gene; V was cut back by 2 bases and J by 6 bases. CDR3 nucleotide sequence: TGTGCCAGCAGCTTCGGGACAGGGGGAACTCAGCCCCAGCATTTT. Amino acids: CASSFGTGGTQPQHF. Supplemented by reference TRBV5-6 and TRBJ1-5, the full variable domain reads DAGVTQSPTHLIKTRGQQVTLRCSPKSGHDTVSWYQQALGQGPQFIFQYYEEEERQRGNFPDRFSGHQFPNYSSELNVNALLLGDSALYLCASSFGTGGTQPQHFGDGTRLSIL.